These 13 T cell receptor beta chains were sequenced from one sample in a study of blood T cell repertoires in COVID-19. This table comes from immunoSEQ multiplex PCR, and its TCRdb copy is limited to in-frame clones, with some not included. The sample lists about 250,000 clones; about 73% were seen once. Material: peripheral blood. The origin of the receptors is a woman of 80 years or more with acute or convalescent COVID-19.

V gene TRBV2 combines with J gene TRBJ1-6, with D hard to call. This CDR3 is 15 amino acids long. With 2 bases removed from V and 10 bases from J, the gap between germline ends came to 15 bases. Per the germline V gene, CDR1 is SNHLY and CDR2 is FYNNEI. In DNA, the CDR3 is TGTGCCAGCAGTGAAAGTGGAGGTTCATCGTCACCCCTCCACTTT. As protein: CASSESGGSSSPLHF.

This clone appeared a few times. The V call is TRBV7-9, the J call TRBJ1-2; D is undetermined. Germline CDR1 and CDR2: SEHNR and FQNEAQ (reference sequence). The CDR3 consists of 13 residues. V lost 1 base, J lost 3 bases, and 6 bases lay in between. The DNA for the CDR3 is TGTGCCAGCAGCTTAGACCAGTACTATGGCTACACCTTC. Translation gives CASSLDQYYGYTF.

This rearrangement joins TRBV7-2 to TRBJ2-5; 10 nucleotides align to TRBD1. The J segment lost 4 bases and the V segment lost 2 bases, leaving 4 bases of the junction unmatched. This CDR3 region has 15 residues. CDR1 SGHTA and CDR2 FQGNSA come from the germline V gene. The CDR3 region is CASSLKRTGGETQYF. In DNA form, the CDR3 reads TGTGCCAGCAGCTTAAAGCGGACAGGGGGAGAGACCCAGTACTTC.

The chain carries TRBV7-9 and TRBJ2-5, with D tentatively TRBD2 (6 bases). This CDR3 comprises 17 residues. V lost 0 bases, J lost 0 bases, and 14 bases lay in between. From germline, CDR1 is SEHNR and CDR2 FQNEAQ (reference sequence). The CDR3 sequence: CASSLAGFGRDQETQYF. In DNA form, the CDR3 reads TGTGCCAGCAGCTTAGCAGGATTCGGGAGAGACCAAGAGACCCAGTACTTC.

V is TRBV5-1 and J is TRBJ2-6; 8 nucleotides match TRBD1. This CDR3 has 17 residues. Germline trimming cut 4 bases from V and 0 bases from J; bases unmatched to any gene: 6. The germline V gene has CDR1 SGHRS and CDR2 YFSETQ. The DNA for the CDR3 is TGCGCCAGCAGCCCCGGACAGGGACCCTCTGGGGCCAACGTCCTGACTTTC. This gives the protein CASSPGQGPSGANVLTF.

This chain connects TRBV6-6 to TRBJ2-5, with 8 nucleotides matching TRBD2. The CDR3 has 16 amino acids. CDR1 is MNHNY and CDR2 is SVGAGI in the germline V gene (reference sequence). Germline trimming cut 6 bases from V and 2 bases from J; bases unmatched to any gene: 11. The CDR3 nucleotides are TGTGCCAGCAGAACTGATTTACTAGCGGCTCAAGAGACCCAGTACTTC. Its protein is CASRTDLLAAQETQYF.

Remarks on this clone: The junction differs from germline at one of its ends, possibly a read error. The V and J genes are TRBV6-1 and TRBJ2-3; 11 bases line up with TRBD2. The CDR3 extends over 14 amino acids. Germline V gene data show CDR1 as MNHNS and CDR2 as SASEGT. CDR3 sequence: CASSDSTSGGRRNF. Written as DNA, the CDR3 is TGTGCCAGCAGTGATAGCACTAGCGGGGGAAGGCGGAACTTT.

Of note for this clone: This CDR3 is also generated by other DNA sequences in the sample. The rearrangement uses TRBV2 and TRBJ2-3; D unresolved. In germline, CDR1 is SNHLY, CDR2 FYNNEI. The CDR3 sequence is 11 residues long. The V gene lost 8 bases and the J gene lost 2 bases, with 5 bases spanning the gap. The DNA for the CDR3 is TGTGCCAGCTCTACCACAGATACGCAGTATTTT. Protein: CASSTTDTQYF.

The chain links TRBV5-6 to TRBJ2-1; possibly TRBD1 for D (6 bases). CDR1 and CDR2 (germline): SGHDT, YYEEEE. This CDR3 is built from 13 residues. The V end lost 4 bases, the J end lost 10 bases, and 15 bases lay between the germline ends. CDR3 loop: CASSRRRGIEQFF. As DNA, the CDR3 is TGTGCCAGCAGCCGACGTAGGGGGATCGAGCAGTTCTTC.

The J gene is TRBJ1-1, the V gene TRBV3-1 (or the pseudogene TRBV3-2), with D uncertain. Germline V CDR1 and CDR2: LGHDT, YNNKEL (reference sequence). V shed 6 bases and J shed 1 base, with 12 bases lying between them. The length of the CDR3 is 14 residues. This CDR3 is CASSRRGSNTEAFF. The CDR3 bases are TGTGCCAGCAGTAGACGGGGTTCGAACACTGAAGCTTTCTTT.

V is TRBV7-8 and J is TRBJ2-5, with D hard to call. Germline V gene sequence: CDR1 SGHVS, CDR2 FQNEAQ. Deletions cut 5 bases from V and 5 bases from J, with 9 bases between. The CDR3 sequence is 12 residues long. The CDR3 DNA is TGTGCCAGCAGCCGTTCAGTGGAGACCCAGTACTTC. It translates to CASSRSVETQYF. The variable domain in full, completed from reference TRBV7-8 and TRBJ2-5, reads GAGVSQSPRYKVAKRGQDVALRCDPISGHVSLFWYQQALGQGPEFLTYFQNEAQLDKSGLPSDRFFAERPEGSVSTLKIQRTQQEDSAVYLCASSRSVETQYFGPGTRLLVL.

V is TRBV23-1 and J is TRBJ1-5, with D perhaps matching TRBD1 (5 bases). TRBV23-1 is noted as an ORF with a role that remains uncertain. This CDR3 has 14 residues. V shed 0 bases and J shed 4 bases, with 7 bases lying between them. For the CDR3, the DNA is TGCGCCAGCAGTCAATCGGGGGGGAATCAGCCCCAGCATTTT. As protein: CASSQSGGNQPQHF.

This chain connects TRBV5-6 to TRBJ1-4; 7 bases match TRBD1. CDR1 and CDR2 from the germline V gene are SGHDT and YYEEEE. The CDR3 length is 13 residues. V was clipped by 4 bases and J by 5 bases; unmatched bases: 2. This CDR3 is CASSRDSNEKLFF. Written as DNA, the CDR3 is TGTGCCAGCAGCCGGGACAGCAATGAAAAACTGTTTTTT.